This T cell receptor (beta chain) came from a study of CXCR3-negative and CXCR3-positive naive CD8 T cells (dated by TCRdb to the late 2010s). General notes on the study: In total, roughly 150 million TRB reads were obtained, or roughly 1.5 +/- 0.3 million reads per library. Diversity and physicochemical repertoire analyses were performed on about a dozen donors pooled from two independent experiments. Naive subsets from five or six donors and memory cells from 3 donors were included in the TRBV-TRBJ cluster analysis.

The sequencer listed for this sample is NextSeq 550. The Human TCR Profiling Kit (MiLaboratory) was used to make UMI-labeled 5' RACE TRB cDNA libraries. cDNA synthesis used the entire amount of extracted RNA, and PCR amplification then used the entire amount of cDNA produced. Libraries were prepared in parallel with an identical number of PCR cycles. The authors' analysis ran thus. About 53,000 +/- 9,400 unique UMI-labeled TRB cDNA molecules per library were extracted with MIGEC and MiXCR, with at least two reads per UMI required. An average of approximately 40,000 +/- 10,000 functional in-frame TRB CDR3 nucleotide clonotypes without stop codons was found per library. After each sample was downsampled to 5000 UMI-labeled TRB molecules, VDJtools was used to calculate diversity metrics such as normalized Shannon-Wiener and Chao1. Clonotype-size-weighted physicochemical properties of the central five CDR3 residues (interaction energy, strength, volume and Kidera factor 4) were computed in VDJtools. Following TCRdb reprocessing, every CDR3 protein sequence forms one entry, and DNA is not provided. TCRdb assigned the V and J calls; the authors' analysis was not used. This sample's clone table shows fewer than 90,000 distinct CDR3 sequences. The ten largest clones capture roughly 1.5% of the sample.

The paper as a whole reports these results and caveats: Because surface CD5, which is linked to self-reactivity in mice, was comparable between the naive subsets, TCR interaction strength was also inferred from the physicochemical properties of TRB CDR3s. Compared with CXCR3-negative naive cells, CXCR3-positive naive cells had TRB CDR3s with higher hydrophobicity (lower Kidera factor 4), lower energy, and higher strength and volume indices. Within the same donor, TRBV-TRBJ usage looked similar between naive CXCR3-negative and CXCR3-positive cells, but memory cells had distinct patterns. Repertoire diversity was comparably high in both naive subsets but much lower in memory CD8+ T cells. Because CXCR3 expression was partially decreased after cryopreservation, freshly isolated PBMCs were used for most assays.

The germline V gene (reference sequence) sets CDR1 to LNHDA and CDR2 to SQIVND. Counted from cysteine to phenylalanine, this CDR3 has 17 amino acids. Only the protein is on record. Turning to this clonotype: The antigen this receptor binds is unknown.

For every CD8+ T cell subset, 300,000 cells were flow-sorted straight into RLT lysis buffer, and each subset was sorted in triplicate. Naive CD8+ T cells were defined stringently as CD45RO-CCR7+CD27+CD95- to exclude memory contaminants. Standard density gradient centrifugation was used to isolate peripheral blood mononuclear cells from buffy coats. A FACSAria III was used to flow-sort naive CD8+ T cells into CXCR3-negative and CXCR3-positive populations. Total RNA was extracted from sorted cells with an RNeasy Mini Kit. The sequence was collected from a human donor in good health. Some clones in this sample may be carry-over from other donors' samples. The sequenced sample consisted of naive CXCR3- CD8+ T cells from blood. This sample's cell subset or site label indicates: CD45RO-CCR7+CD27+CD95- naive CD8+ T cells lacking CXCR3 (TNR3-). The rearranged segments are TRBV19 and TRBJ2-3. The CDR3 has the sequence CASSVDGSSWGTDTQYF.